This TCR beta chain is drawn from a study of cytomegalovirus exposure and HLA in healthy donors. General study points: Reported findings show TCR beta sequences accurately forecast HLA-A and HLA-B alleles in most subjects. Presence/absence analyses supposed approximately even sequencing depth among donors. One variant, a missense change in DCLRE1C, was linked in a later analysis to TCR beta V- and J-gene trimming.

Of note for this clone: No antigen is known for it.

The study ran its PCR with 60 Vbeta and 13 Jbeta primers. Clones were sequenced by immunoSEQ multiplex PCR, and TCRdb holds only the in-frame ones, with some missing. Of roughly 200,000 clones listed, less than 90% are singletons. The TCR comes from a woman in her twenties or thirties in good health and CMV-seronegative. Sequences were obtained from PBMCs.

CDR3 residues: CASSLGGPGANVLTF. The CDR3 nucleotides read TGCGCCAGCAGCTTGGGGGGCCCTGGGGCCAACGTCCTGACTTTC. The chain recombines TRBV5-1 with TRBJ2-6, with a possible D match to TRBD1 (5 bases). The CDR3 has 15 amino acids. Germline V gives CDR1 SGHRS, CDR2 YFSETQ. V was clipped by 0 bases and J by 2 bases, with 6 bases between them.